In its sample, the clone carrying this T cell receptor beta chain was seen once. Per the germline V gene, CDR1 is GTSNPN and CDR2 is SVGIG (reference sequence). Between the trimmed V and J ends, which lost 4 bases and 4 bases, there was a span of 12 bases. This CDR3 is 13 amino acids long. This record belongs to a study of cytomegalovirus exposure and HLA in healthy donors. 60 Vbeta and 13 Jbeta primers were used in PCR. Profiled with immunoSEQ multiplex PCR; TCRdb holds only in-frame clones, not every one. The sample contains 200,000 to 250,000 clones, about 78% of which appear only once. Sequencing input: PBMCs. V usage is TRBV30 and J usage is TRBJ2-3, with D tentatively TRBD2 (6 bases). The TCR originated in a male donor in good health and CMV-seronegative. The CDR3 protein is CAWNSGLADTQYF. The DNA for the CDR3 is TGTGCCTGGAATTCGGGACTGGCAGATACGCAGTATTTT.